This T cell receptor (beta chain) was sequenced in a study of cytomegalovirus exposure and HLA in healthy donors. Looked up from germline, CDR1 is SGHDT and CDR2 is YYEEEE. The CDR3 sequence is 14 residues long. The trim removed 1 base at V and 6 bases at J, leaving 2 bases unmatched. Amplification used 60 Vbeta primers and 13 Jbeta primers. Method: immunoSEQ multiplex PCR; TCRdb's copy keeps in-frame clones and lacks some. The table records around 120,000 clones, roughly 80% of them present only once. Sequenced: PBMCs. J is TRBJ2-1 and V is TRBV5-6, with TRBD1 matching over 9 bases. The clonotype was recovered from a man aged 25-40 years in good health and CMV-seronegative. CDR3 DNA: TGTGCCAGCAGCTTGCTGACAGGGGGCAATGAGCAGTTCTTC. Amino acid sequence: CASSLLTGGNEQFF.